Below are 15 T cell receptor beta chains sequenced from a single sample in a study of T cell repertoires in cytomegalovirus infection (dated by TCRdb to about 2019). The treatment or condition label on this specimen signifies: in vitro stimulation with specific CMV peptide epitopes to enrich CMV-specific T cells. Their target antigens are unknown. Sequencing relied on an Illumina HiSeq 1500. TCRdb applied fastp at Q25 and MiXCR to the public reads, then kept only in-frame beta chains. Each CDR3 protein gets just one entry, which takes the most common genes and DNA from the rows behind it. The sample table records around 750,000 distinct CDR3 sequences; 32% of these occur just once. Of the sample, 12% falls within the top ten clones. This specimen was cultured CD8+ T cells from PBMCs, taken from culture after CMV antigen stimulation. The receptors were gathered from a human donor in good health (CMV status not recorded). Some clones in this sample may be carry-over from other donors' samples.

This CDR3 reads CASSLALVHEQYF. CDR3 in DNA: TGTGCCAGCAGCTTAGCGCTGGTCCACGAGCAGTACTTC. V usage is TRBV7-9 and J usage is TRBJ2-7; no firm D call. The CDR3 covers 13 residues. The V end lost 0 bases, the J end lost 5 bases, and 8 bases lay between the germline ends. Germline V gene lookup returns CDR1 SEHNR and CDR2 FQNEAQ (reference sequence).

In DNA, the CDR3 is TGTGCCACCAGTGATGGGAGGGGGACTAGCTCCTACAATGAGCAGTTCTTC. The encoded protein is CATSDGRGTSSYNEQFF. The V and J genes are TRBV24-1 and TRBJ2-1, with 8 bases aligning to TRBD2. There are 17 residues in the CDR3. Germline CDR1 KGHDR, CDR2 SFDVKD. V trimming: 3 bases; J trimming: 0 bases; junction bases outside the gene matches: 6.

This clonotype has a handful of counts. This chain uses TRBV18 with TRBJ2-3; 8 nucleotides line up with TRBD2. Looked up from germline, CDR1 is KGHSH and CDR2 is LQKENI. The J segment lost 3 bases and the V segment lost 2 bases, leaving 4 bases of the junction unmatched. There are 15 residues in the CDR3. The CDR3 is CASSPVLAGTDTQYF. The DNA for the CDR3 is TGTGCCAGCTCACCAGTCCTAGCGGGTACAGATACGCAGTATTTT.

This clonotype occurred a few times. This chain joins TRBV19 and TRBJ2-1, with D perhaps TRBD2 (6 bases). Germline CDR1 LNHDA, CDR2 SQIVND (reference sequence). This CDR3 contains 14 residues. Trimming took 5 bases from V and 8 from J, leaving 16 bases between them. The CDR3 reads CASSFQRALDEQFF. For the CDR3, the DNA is TGTGCCAGTAGTTTTCAGCGGGCTCTGGATGAGCAGTTCTTC.

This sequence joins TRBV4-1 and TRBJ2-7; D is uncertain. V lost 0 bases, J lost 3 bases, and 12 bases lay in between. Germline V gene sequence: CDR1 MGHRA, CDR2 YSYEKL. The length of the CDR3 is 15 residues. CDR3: CASSQEFRQSYEQYV. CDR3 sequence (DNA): TGCGCCAGCAGCCAAGAATTTAGGCAGAGCTACGAGCAGTACGTC.

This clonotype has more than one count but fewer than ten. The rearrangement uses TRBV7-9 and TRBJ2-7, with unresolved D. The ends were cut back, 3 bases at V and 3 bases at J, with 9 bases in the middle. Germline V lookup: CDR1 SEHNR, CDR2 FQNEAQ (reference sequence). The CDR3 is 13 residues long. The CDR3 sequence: CASSLNSHYEQYF. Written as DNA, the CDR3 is TGTGCCAGCAGCTTGAACAGCCACTACGAGCAGTACTTC.

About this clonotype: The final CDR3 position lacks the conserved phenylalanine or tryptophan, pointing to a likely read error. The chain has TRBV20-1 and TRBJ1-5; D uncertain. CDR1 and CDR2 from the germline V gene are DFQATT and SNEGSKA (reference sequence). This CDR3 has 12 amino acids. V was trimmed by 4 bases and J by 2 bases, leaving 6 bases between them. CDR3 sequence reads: CSAIRGNQPQHS. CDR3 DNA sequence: TGCAGTGCTATAAGGGGCAATCAGCCCCAGCATTCT.

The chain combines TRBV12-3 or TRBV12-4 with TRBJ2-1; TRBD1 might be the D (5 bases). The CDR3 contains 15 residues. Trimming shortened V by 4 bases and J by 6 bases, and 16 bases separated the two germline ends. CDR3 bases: TGTGCCAGCAGTTCTCCAGGGTCCTCCCTCAATGAGCAGTTCTTC. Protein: CASSSPGSSLNEQFF.

CDR3 region: CASSLNGAMGKNIQYF. DNA of the CDR3: TGTGCCAGCAGCCTGAATGGGGCGATGGGCAAAAACATTCAGTACTTC. The gene calls are TRBV7-6 and TRBJ2-4, with D possibly TRBD1 on 5 matching bases. V was clipped by 5 bases and J by 3 bases, with 17 bases between them. The CDR3 runs 16 residues. From germline, CDR1 is SGHVS and CDR2 FNYEAQ.

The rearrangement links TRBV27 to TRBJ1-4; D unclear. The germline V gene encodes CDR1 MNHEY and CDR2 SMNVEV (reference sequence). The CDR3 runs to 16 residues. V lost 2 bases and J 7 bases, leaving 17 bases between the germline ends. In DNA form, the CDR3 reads TGTGCCAGCAGTTTAAATCCCGGAGGGAAGTTTGAAAAACTGTTTTTT. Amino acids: CASSLNPGGKFEKLFF.

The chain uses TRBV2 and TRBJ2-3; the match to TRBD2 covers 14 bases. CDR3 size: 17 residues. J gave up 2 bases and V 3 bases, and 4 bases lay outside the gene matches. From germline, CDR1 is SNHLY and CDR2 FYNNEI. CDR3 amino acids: CASSDPGLAGVTDTQYF. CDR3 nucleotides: TGTGCCAGCAGTGACCCGGGACTAGCGGGGGTCACAGATACGCAGTATTTT.

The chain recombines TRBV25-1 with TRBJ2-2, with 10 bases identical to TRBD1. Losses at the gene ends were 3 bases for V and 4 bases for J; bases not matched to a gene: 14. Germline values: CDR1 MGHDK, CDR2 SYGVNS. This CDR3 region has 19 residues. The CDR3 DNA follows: TGTGCCAGCAGTGAGTCCTATCCCGGGACAGGGGCTCCCACCGGGGAGCTGTTTTTT. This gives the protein CASSESYPGTGAPTGELFF.

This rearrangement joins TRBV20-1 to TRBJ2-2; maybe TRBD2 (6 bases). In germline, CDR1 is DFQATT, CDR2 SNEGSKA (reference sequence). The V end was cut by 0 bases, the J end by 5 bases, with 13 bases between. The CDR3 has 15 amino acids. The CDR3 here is CSARDRRGVTGELFF. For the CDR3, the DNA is TGCAGTGCTAGAGATAGGCGGGGAGTGACCGGGGAGCTGTTTTTT.

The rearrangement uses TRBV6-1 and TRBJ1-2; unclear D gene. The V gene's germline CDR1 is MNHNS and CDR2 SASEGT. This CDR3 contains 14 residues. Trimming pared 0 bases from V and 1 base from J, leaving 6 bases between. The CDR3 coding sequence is TGTGCCAGCAGTGAAGCGGAGCGTAACTATGGCTACACCTTC. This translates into CASSEAERNYGYTF.

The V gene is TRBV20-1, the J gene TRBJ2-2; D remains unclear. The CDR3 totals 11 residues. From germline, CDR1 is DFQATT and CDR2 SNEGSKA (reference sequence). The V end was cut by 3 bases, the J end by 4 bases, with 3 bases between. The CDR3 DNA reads TGCAGTGCTAGGGGCACCGGGGAGCTGTTTTTT. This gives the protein CSARGTGELFF.